The 20 T cell receptor beta chains presented below share a single source sample, sequenced in a study of regulatory T cells in long-lasting Graves disease. The sample's time point: newly diagnosed GD, antithyroid drugs for less than 3 months. Researchers made the TCR library from RNA that was extracted from PBMCs. CDR3-region Arm-PCR and iRepertoire HTBI primers produced the TCR beta libraries. TCRdb re-called the multiplex PCR reads with MiXCR, one entry per CDR3 protein. The data show 540,000 or so distinct CDR3 sequences, with roughly 13% seen just once and 8.5% to 10% held by the top ten. These records were also assigned to another study, of T cells in Graves' hyperthyroidism and ophthalmopathy.

Source: peripheral blood mononuclear cells (PBMCs), taken at new diagnosis, from a patient treated with antithyroid drugs. The receptor set was obtained from a man aged 25 to 40 with Graves disease.

The chain links TRBV19 to TRBJ2-5, with D perhaps TRBD1 or TRBD2 (5 bases each). The CDR3 is 14 residues long. Germline V gene data show CDR1 as LNHDA and CDR2 as SQIVND (reference sequence). Trimming shortened V by 3 bases and J by 3 bases, and 11 bases separated the two germline ends. This CDR3 reads CASSIEGFEETQYF. CDR3 nucleotide sequence: TGTGCCAGTAGTATCGAGGGGTTCGAAGAGACCCAGTACTTC.

This clonotype came up many times. J is TRBJ2-5 and V is TRBV11-2; 8 bases agree with TRBD2. Germline V gene lookup returns CDR1 SGHAT and CDR2 FQNNGV. This CDR3 region has 18 residues. Germline trimming cut 2 bases from V and 6 bases from J; bases unmatched to any gene: 17. The CDR3 reads CASSLSTLAGPPAKTQYF. The CDR3 DNA sequence: TGTGCCAGCAGCTTATCCACCCTAGCGGGCCCTCCCGCGAAGACCCAGTACTTC. Based on the CDR3 plus reference TRBV11-2 and TRBJ2-5, the full variable domain is EAGVAQSPRYKIIEKRQSVAFWCNPISGHATLYWYQQILGQGPKLLIQFQNNGVVDDSQLPKDRFSAERLKGVDSTLKIQPAKLEDSAVYLCASSLSTLAGPPAKTQYFGPGTRLLVL.

In this sample, this clonotype turned up many times. The chain links TRBV30 to TRBJ1-2, with D possibly being TRBD1 (5 bases). V dropped 5 bases and J dropped 2 bases, with 12 bases sitting between them. The germline CDR1 and CDR2 sequences are GTSNPN and SVGIG (reference sequence). The CDR3 is made up of 13 amino acids. The CDR3 reads CAWGKGENYGYTF. For the CDR3, the DNA is TGTGCCTGGGGTAAAGGGGAGAACTATGGCTACACCTTC.

This chain connects TRBV6-5 to TRBJ2-4; 12 nucleotides align to TRBD2. Germline CDR1 reads MNHEY; CDR2 reads SVGAGI. Losses at the gene ends were 0 bases for V and 1 base for J; bases not matched to a gene: 7. The length of the CDR3 is 19 residues. The CDR3 sequence is CASSYSSLAGGGAKNIQYF. The DNA of the CDR3 is TGTGCCAGCAGTTACTCGTCCCTAGCGGGAGGGGGTGCCAAAAACATTCAGTACTTC.

This clonotype was counted many times. CDR3 in amino acids: CASALGPTREPDTQYF. CDR3 in DNA: TGTGCCAGCGCCTTAGGTCCAACGCGGGAGCCAGATACGCAGTATTTT. The gene calls are TRBV11-2 and TRBJ2-3; 7 positions match TRBD2. The CDR3 spans 16 residues. The V segment lost 8 bases and the J segment 4 bases; nucleotides outside the gene matches: 15. Germline values: CDR1 SGHAT, CDR2 FQNNGV.

This clonotype was observed at least ten times. The genes are TRBV7-2 and TRBJ2-7; 13 positions agree with TRBD2. CDR1 SGHTA and CDR2 FQGNSA come from the germline V gene. The J segment lost 5 bases and the V segment lost 1 base, leaving 8 bases of the junction unmatched. The CDR3 runs 17 residues. The chain's CDR3 is CASSLGRTSGGGDEQYF. In DNA form, the CDR3 reads TGTGCCAGCAGCTTAGGTCGAACTAGCGGGGGGGGGGACGAGCAGTACTTC.

CDR3 loop: CSSRPRGRNTEAFF. The CDR3 DNA is TGCAGCTCCCGTCCTAGGGGCCGGAACACTGAAGCTTTCTTT. The J gene is TRBJ1-1, the V gene TRBV29-1; D might be TRBD1 (5 bases). Germline loops: CDR1 SQVTM, CDR2 ANQGSEA. Between the trimmed V and J ends, which lost 8 bases and 1 base, there was a span of 17 bases. The CDR3 length is 14 residues.

This clonotype was seen repeatedly, ten times or more. The rearrangement joins TRBV20-1 to TRBJ2-1, with 7 bases that match TRBD2. Per the germline V gene, CDR1 is DFQATT and CDR2 is SNEGSKA (reference sequence). The CDR3 covers 14 residues. With V trimmed by 3 bases and J by 5 bases, 7 bases remained unmatched. CDR3 protein: CSASWPSGNNEQFF. CDR3 nucleotide sequence: TGCAGTGCTAGTTGGCCTAGCGGAAACAATGAGCAGTTCTTC.

This clonotype came up many times. This chain joins TRBV12-3 or TRBV12-4 and TRBJ2-5, with 8 bases lining up with TRBD1. The V gene end was trimmed by 4 bases and the J gene end by 3 bases; junction bases not matched to a gene: 7. The CDR3 runs 15 residues. Here the CDR3 DNA reads TGTGCCAGCAGTTCCCACCCGGACAGGGAAGAGACCCAGTACTTC. Translated, it gives CASSSHPDREETQYF.

Many counts were recorded for this clonotype. The chain employs TRBV29-1 and TRBJ2-6, with D uncertain. V dropped 5 bases and J dropped 2 bases, with 10 bases sitting between them. This CDR3 is 14 amino acids long. Germline-derived CDR1 and CDR2 are SQVTM and ANQGSEA. The CDR3 DNA reads TGCAGCGTTAGTGAGAACGCTGGGGCCAACGTCCTGACTTTC. Translated: CSVSENAGANVLTF.

J is TRBJ2-3 and V is TRBV25-1, with a tentative D call TRBD2 (6 bases). The CDR3 spans 16 residues. Germline CDR1 reads MGHDK; CDR2 reads SYGVNS. Deletions cut 4 bases from V and 0 bases from J, with 14 bases between. CDR3 residues: CASSGNTGASTDTQYF. CDR3 in DNA: TGTGCCAGCAGTGGGAATACGGGAGCGAGCACAGATACGCAGTATTTT.

In this sample, this clonotype turned up many times. The chain carries TRBV27 and TRBJ1-2, with a tentative D call TRBD1 (5 bases). The germline CDR1 and CDR2 sequences are MNHEY and SMNVEV (reference sequence). Trimming cost V 8 bases and J 8 bases, with 18 bases left between them. This CDR3 spans 13 amino acids. The CDR3 coding sequence is TGTGCCAGCGCGCGGGCAGGGAAGGAAGGCTACACCTTC. Amino acid sequence: CASARAGKEGYTF.

The sample holds many counts of this clonotype. The rearrangement uses TRBV7-7 and TRBJ2-3, with 7 bases identical to TRBD1. The J call may be mistaken, given a closer DNA end match to TRBJ2-1. The CDR3 runs 13 residues. The V gene's germline CDR1 is SSHAT and CDR2 FNYEAQ (reference sequence). Here the CDR3 DNA reads TGTGCCAGCAGCCCAGACAGAGGGGGCGCGCAGTTCTTC. This encodes CASSPDRGGAQFF.

Many counts were recorded for this clonotype. The CDR3 loop is CASSWGPGGADTQYF. Written as DNA, the CDR3 is TGCGCCAGCAGCTGGGGACCGGGAGGGGCAGATACGCAGTATTTT. V gene TRBV5-1 combines with J gene TRBJ2-3; 8 bases map to TRBD2. The germline V gene has CDR1 SGHRS and CDR2 YFSETQ. After removal of 3 bases from V and 4 bases from J, the junction contained 7 bases not matched to a gene. This CDR3 region has 15 residues.

The CDR3 loop is CASSPRGFSGNTIYF. The DNA for the CDR3 is TGTGCCAGCAGCCCTAGAGGTTTTTCTGGAAACACCATATATTTT. The genes are TRBV11-2 and TRBJ1-3, with no clear D. Trimming cost V 5 bases and J 1 base, with 12 bases left between them. The germline V gene has CDR1 SGHAT and CDR2 FQNNGV. The CDR3 is 15 amino acids.

This clonotype was picked up a small number of times. The V and J genes are TRBV29-1 and TRBJ1-1; D might be TRBD1 (6 bases). V dropped 3 bases and J dropped 3 bases, with 11 bases sitting between them. Germline CDR1 is SQVTM and CDR2 is ANQGSEA. This CDR3 contains 13 residues. The CDR3 region is CSVETGIDTEAFF. CDR3 DNA sequence: TGCAGCGTTGAGACAGGTATCGACACTGAAGCTTTCTTT.

The chain couples TRBV7-8 to TRBJ2-2; 12 nucleotides align to TRBD2. The V gene's germline CDR1 is SGHVS and CDR2 FQNEAQ. V was pared by 6 bases and J by 3 bases, with 2 bases of the junction left unmatched. The CDR3 length is 15 residues. The CDR3: CASRLAGGDTGELFF. The CDR3, as DNA: TGTGCCAGCAGGCTAGCGGGAGGGGACACCGGGGAGCTGTTTTTT.

This clonotype occurred a few times. The chain carries TRBV29-1 and TRBJ2-1; 7 bases match TRBD2. V lost 4 bases to trimming and J lost 4 bases; unmatched junction nucleotides: 7. Germline assignment: CDR1 SQVTM and CDR2 ANQGSEA. The CDR3 covers 14 residues. CDR3: CSVALLALYNEQFF. DNA of the CDR3: TGCAGCGTTGCTTTACTAGCGCTGTACAATGAGCAGTTCTTC.

The rearrangement joins TRBV20-1 to TRBJ2-3; 8 bases align to TRBD2. Germline loops: CDR1 DFQATT, CDR2 SNEGSKA (reference sequence). The CDR3 loop spans 14 amino acids. After removal of 5 bases from V and 4 bases from J, the junction contained 8 bases not matched to a gene. CDR3 residues: CSADSGAGPDTQYF. DNA of the CDR3: TGCAGTGCTGATAGCGGGGCGGGGCCAGATACGCAGTATTTT.

This clonotype showed up many times. CDR3 sequence: CASSRSDSGANVLTF. In DNA form, the CDR3 reads TGTGCCAGCAGTCGATCCGACTCTGGGGCCAACGTCCTGACTTTC. The chain has TRBV12-3 or TRBV12-4 and TRBJ2-6; D unresolved. The length of the CDR3 is 15 residues. V dropped 5 bases and J dropped 0 bases, with 8 bases sitting between them.